This TCR beta chain was recorded in a study of tumor-infiltrating lymphocytes in primary liver carcinoma. Study overall: Tumors measured 4.2 to 10 cm and were stage T1-T3 N0M0.

Concerning this clonotype itself: The junction does not match germline at one end; this may be a read error.

The researchers produced TCR beta cDNA from about 510 ng total RNA with a constant-region primer. ARM-PCR, slightly modified, supplied the TCR beta libraries through three nested multiplex PCR rounds. Each of the first two PCR rounds ran nine to ten cycles with TRBV1-TRBV30 forward and C-beta reverse primers. TCRdb passed the multiplex PCR reads through MiXCR, listing each CDR3 protein once. This sample carries almost 200,000 distinct CDR3 sequences, around three fifths of them seen once, and the ten largest clones take 7% to 8.5%. Germline-derived CDR1 and CDR2 are MDHEN and SYDVKM. This CDR3 is built from 13 residues. Blood RNA was derived from unsorted whole blood, and germline DNA was extracted too.

The gene calls are TRBV28 and TRBJ2-7; no clear D. Sample: peripheral blood. This receptor was taken from a woman aged 55-69 years with primary liver carcinoma and hepatitis B virus infection. The CDR3 loop is CASSHPGSYKQYF. The CDR3 DNA reads TGTGCCAGCAGCCACCCGGGCTCCTACAAGCAGTACTTC.